The clone carrying this TCR beta chain turned up a few times. The data derive from a study of shared clonotypes between healthy human individuals. On the study more broadly: A couple of female and a few male donors aged 18 to 49 were enrolled.

V was clipped by 5 bases and J by 4 bases; unmatched bases: 5. From germline, CDR1 is SGHTA and CDR2 FQGTGA. The CDR3 has 14 amino acids. Replicate PCRs for unsorted PBMC used around 270 ng DNA (around 29,000 T cell genomes). Authors' methods: Junction-only immunoSEQ data arrived without quality scores, meaning filtering differed. This table comes from immunoSEQ multiplex PCR, and its TCRdb copy is limited to in-frame clones, with some not included. The D gene and trimming were derived from the DNA, and the V and J assignments and clone size from that table. The repertoire holds 490,000 or so clones, with 75% to 85% as singletons.

The chain joins TRBV7-3 to TRBJ2-1; the match to TRBD1 covers 7 bases. Sequenced sample: PBMCs. This receptor was obtained from a woman aged 40 to 55 in good health. Some clones in this sample may be carry-over from other donors' samples. DNA for the CDR3: TGTGCCAGCAGCCCACGGACAGGTTACAATGAGCAGTTCTTC. The encoded protein is CASSPRTGYNEQFF.